This entry is about one T cell receptor beta chain. Its target is unknown. Method: immunoSEQ multiplex PCR; TCRdb's copy keeps in-frame clones and lacks some. The sample includes some 7,000 clones, around 64% of them seen just once. This CDR3 spans 15 amino acids. With 0 bases clipped from V and 4 bases from J, the junction kept 2 bases outside the gene matches. Germline lookup yields CDR1 SEHNR and CDR2 FQNEAQ (reference sequence). This entry belongs to a study of PD-1 blockade in classical Hodgkin lymphoma. Study context: Patients got intravenous nivolumab 3 mg/kg every 2 weeks. Study-wide results and caveats: A reduction in baseline TCR diversity was reportedly seen in newly diagnosed patients relative to healthy donors. Compared with baseline, CD4+ but not CD8+ TCR diversity had risen significantly by C4D1. Complete responders' baseline diversity resembled that of newly diagnosed patients.

As for time point: cycle 4 day 1 (C4D1), after five to seven weeks of nivolumab. Every one of the patients relapsed after autologous stem cell transplantation (brentuximab vedotin exposure was variable). Magnetic negative selection was used to purify CD8+ T cells from thawed PBMCs. The receptor's source is a human donor with classical Hodgkin lymphoma. The source material was CD8+ T cells from blood, sampled before the fourth cycle of nivolumab. V gene TRBV7-9 combines with J gene TRBJ2-5, with 10 bases identical to TRBD1. This CDR3 reads CASSLAGDRGETQYF. CDR3 in DNA: TGTGCCAGCAGCTTAGCAGGGGACAGGGGAGAGACCCAGTACTTC. The whole variable domain, filled in from reference TRBV7-9 and TRBJ2-5, reads DTGVSQNPRHKITKRGQNVTFRCDPISEHNRLYWYRQTLGQGPEFLTYFQNEAQLEKSRLLSDRFSAERPKGSFSTLEIQRTEQGDSAMYLCASSLAGDRGETQYFGPGTRLLVL.